Following are 25 T cell receptor beta chains from one sample sequenced in a study of T cells after posttransplantation cyclophosphamide. Cells defined as naive were viable CD3+CD4+ or CD3+CD8+ and CCR7+CD45RA+CD45RO-CD95-CD27+CD28+. Sequencing used immunoSEQ multiplex PCR; TCRdb keeps in-frame clones, though not all of them. The sample lists tens of thousands of clones; roughly 98% were seen once. The sample taken for sequencing was naive CD4+ T cells sorted from PBMCs. The receptor set was obtained from a man aged 35-49 years in good health, CMV-negative, and a related stem cell transplant donor.

The genes are TRBV19 and TRBJ2-7; TRBD2 might be the D (6 bases). The CDR3 consists of 13 residues. The germline V gene has CDR1 LNHDA and CDR2 SQIVND (reference sequence). The V and J ends lost 5 bases and 6 bases respectively, with 14 bases between them. CDR3 protein: CASSEGTGVEQYF. In DNA form, the CDR3 reads TGTGCCAGTAGTGAGGGAACGGGGGTCGAGCAGTACTTC.

The CDR3 here is CASSLENPSSYNEQFF. As DNA, the CDR3 is TGTGCCAGCTCACTAGAGAACCCGAGCTCCTACAATGAGCAGTTCTTC. The V gene is TRBV18, the J gene TRBJ2-1; D is undetermined. Germline V gives CDR1 KGHSH, CDR2 LQKENI. The CDR3 has 16 residues. With 4 bases removed from V and 0 bases from J, the gap between germline ends came to 13 bases.

In this sample, this clone turned up once. This chain links TRBV4-3 with TRBJ2-1; a possible D gene is TRBD1 (6 bases). This CDR3 spans 18 amino acids. The V and J ends lost 0 bases and 2 bases respectively, with 17 bases between them. Germline-derived CDR1 and CDR2 are LGHNA and YSLEER. For the CDR3, the DNA is TGCGCCAGCAGCCAAGAGGGGGCCCTTGCGGAACCCTACAATGAGCAGTTCTTC. It translates to CASSQEGALAEPYNEQFF.

The chain combines TRBV6-5 with TRBJ2-6; the D is unclear. The V gene's germline CDR1 is MNHEY and CDR2 SVGAGI. The V end was cut by 3 bases, the J end by 5 bases, with 11 bases between. This CDR3 has 15 residues. CDR3: CASSYGVSWANVLTF. The CDR3 coding sequence is TGTGCCAGCAGTTATGGAGTGTCCTGGGCCAACGTCCTGACTTTC.

The chain couples TRBV28 to TRBJ2-5; the match to TRBD2 covers 8 bases. J was trimmed by 13 bases and V by 6 bases; bases with no gene match: 13. The CDR3 covers 13 residues. CDR1 and CDR2 (germline): MDHEN, SYDVKM. The chain's CDR3 is CASSLLGAGGAYF. The CDR3 bases are TGTGCCAGCAGCCTCCTCGGGGCGGGAGGCGCGTACTTC.

The gene calls are TRBV20-1 and TRBJ2-1; D possibly corresponds to TRBD2 (6 bases). The CDR3 runs 11 residues. With 3 bases removed from V and 9 bases from J, the gap between germline ends came to 9 bases. Germline V gene sequence: CDR1 DFQATT, CDR2 SNEGSKA (reference sequence). The DNA for the CDR3 is TGCAGTGCTAGCGGGGGTTCTGAGCAGTTCTTC. The encoded protein is CSASGGSEQFF.

The chain has TRBV29-1 and TRBJ2-2; weak D call: TRBD2 (6 bases). The CDR3 spans 18 residues. With 6 bases removed from V and 0 bases from J, the gap between germline ends came to 23 bases. CDR1 is SQVTM and CDR2 is ANQGSEA in the germline V gene. CDR3 loop: CSVGGLDLRAPNTGELFF. CDR3 in DNA: TGCAGCGTGGGGGGACTCGACTTGAGGGCCCCGAACACCGGGGAGCTGTTTTTT.

The chain recombines TRBV6-6 with TRBJ1-2, with 8 bases fitting TRBD1. J was trimmed by 6 bases and V by 6 bases; bases with no gene match: 6. Germline loops: CDR1 MNHNY, CDR2 SVGAGI (reference sequence). This CDR3 region has 13 residues. The CDR3: CASRRQGFDGYTF. The CDR3 region has the DNA TGTGCCAGCAGGAGACAGGGGTTTGATGGCTACACCTTC.

V is TRBV30 and J is TRBJ2-3; TRBD2 might be the D (5 bases). This CDR3 has 10 residues. Germline V gives CDR1 GTSNPN, CDR2 SVGIG (reference sequence). Trimming left V 3 bases short and J 7 bases short, with 5 bases between. CDR3 bases: TGTGCCTGGAGCGGGAATACGCAGTATTTT. It specifies CAWSGNTQYF. The full variable domain, rest sourced from reference TRBV30 and TRBJ2-3, is SQTIHQWPATLVQPVGSPLSLECTVEGTSNPNLYWYRQAAGRGLQLLFYSVGIGQISSEVPQNLSASRPQDRQFILSSKKLLLSDSGFYLCAWSGNTQYFGPGTRLTVL.

The CDR3 loop is CAWSFGQGARPQHF. The CDR3 region has the DNA TGTGCCTGGAGTTTCGGGCAAGGGGCCCGGCCCCAGCATTTT. V is TRBV30 and J is TRBJ1-5, with D maybe TRBD1 (5 bases). V was pared by 2 bases and J by 9 bases, with 17 bases between. CDR3 length: 14 residues. The germline V gene encodes CDR1 GTSNPN and CDR2 SVGIG (reference sequence).

The CDR3 sequence: CASSLRAFEQYF. CDR3 coding DNA: TGTGCCAGCAGCTTGCGCGCGTTCGAGCAGTACTTC. The V gene is TRBV5-6, the J gene TRBJ2-7; D gene unclear. The CDR3 loop spans 12 amino acids. Germline CDR1 is SGHDT and CDR2 is YYEEEE. Trimming stripped 1 base from V and 6 bases from J, with 8 bases between.

The rearrangement links TRBV7-2 to TRBJ2-1, with TRBD2 identical over 10 bases. After removal of 5 bases from V and 5 bases from J, the junction contained 9 bases not matched to a gene. The CDR3 spans 16 residues. Germline values: CDR1 SGHTA, CDR2 FQGNSA. The CDR3 loop reads CASSQVGTSDDNEQFF. The DNA of the CDR3 is TGTGCCAGCAGCCAAGTAGGGACTAGCGATGACAATGAGCAGTTCTTC.

The chain uses TRBV2 and TRBJ1-2; perhaps TRBD1 as D (5 bases). This CDR3 is built from 13 residues. CDR1 SNHLY and CDR2 FYNNEI come from the germline V gene. V was trimmed by 6 bases and J by 6 bases, leaving 14 bases between them. The CDR3 reads CASSSNGGNGYTF. Written as DNA, the CDR3 is TGTGCCAGCAGCTCAAACGGGGGAAATGGCTACACCTTC.

The chain couples TRBV5-4 to TRBJ2-3; TRBD2 is a possible D gene (5 bases). Germline-derived CDR1 and CDR2 are SGHNT and YYREEE (reference sequence). CDR3 length: 16 amino acids. V lost 4 bases, J lost 2 bases, and 17 bases lay in between. This CDR3 is CASSPVSGLTTDTQYF. In DNA form, the CDR3 reads TGTGCCAGCAGCCCCGTCTCCGGACTTACCACAGATACGCAGTATTTT.

J is TRBJ2-5 and V is TRBV11-3; 9 nucleotides match TRBD2. The germline CDR1 and CDR2 sequences are SGHNT and YENEEA. Trimming at V came to 1 base and at J to 7 bases, leaving 4 bases not matched to a gene. The CDR3 sequence is 14 residues long. CDR3 amino acids: CASSLGGRAGTQYF. In DNA, the CDR3 is TGTGCCAGCAGCTTAGGCGGGAGGGCCGGGACCCAGTACTTC.

The V gene is TRBV7-2, the J gene TRBJ2-5; 8 nucleotides agree with TRBD1. Per the germline V gene, CDR1 is SGHTA and CDR2 is FQGNSA. Germline trimming cut 5 bases from V and 3 bases from J; bases unmatched to any gene: 5. The CDR3 covers 14 residues. The CDR3, as DNA: TGTGCCAGCAGCGAAGTGGGACAGGAAGAGACCCAGTACTTC. Translation gives CASSEVGQEETQYF.

The V call is TRBV9, the J call TRBJ2-1, with D maybe TRBD2 (5 bases). There are 14 residues in the CDR3. The germline gives CDR1 SGDLS, CDR2 YYNGEE. Deletions cut 4 bases from V and 7 bases from J, with 15 bases between. CDR3 residues: CASSPSGSRNEQFF. CDR3 in DNA: TGTGCCAGCAGCCCCTCGGGGTCCAGGAATGAGCAGTTCTTC.

The chain combines TRBV7-7 with TRBJ2-5, with TRBD1 matching 10 bases. Germline CDR1 SSHAT, CDR2 FNYEAQ (reference sequence). Trimming cost V 5 bases and J 3 bases; bases outside gene matches: 6. The CDR3 has 15 residues. The CDR3 spells CASSLMGTGEETQYF. The CDR3 DNA follows: TGTGCCAGCAGCCTAATGGGGACAGGGGAAGAGACCCAGTACTTC.

The rearrangement uses TRBV27 and TRBJ1-4; D unresolved. V was trimmed by 6 bases and J by 0 bases, leaving 11 bases between them. This CDR3 comprises 15 residues. The V gene's germline CDR1 is MNHEY and CDR2 SMNVEV (reference sequence). CDR3 protein: CASRPNGATNEKLFF. CDR3 sequence (DNA): TGTGCCAGCAGGCCTAACGGTGCAACTAATGAAAAACTGTTTTTT. The complete variable domain, with remaining parts taken from reference TRBV27 and TRBJ1-4, reads EAQVTQNPRYLITVTGKKLTVTCSQNMNHEYMSWYRQDPGLGLRQIYYSMNVEVTDKGDVPEGYKVSRKEKRNFPLILESPSPNQTSLYFCASRPNGATNEKLFFGSGTQLSVL.

This rearrangement joins TRBV4-3 to TRBJ1-1, with D perhaps matching TRBD1 (6 bases). V was clipped by 4 bases and J by 0 bases, with 9 bases between them. There are 14 residues in the CDR3. The V gene's germline CDR1 is LGHNA and CDR2 YSLEER. The chain's CDR3 is CASSPGDVNTEAFF. In nucleotides, the CDR3 is TGCGCCAGCAGCCCAGGGGACGTGAACACTGAAGCTTTCTTT.

V is TRBV15 and J is TRBJ2-7; 10 bases align to TRBD1. This CDR3 is 14 amino acids long. Trimming took 0 bases from V and 4 from J; bases not matched to a gene: 0. The germline gives CDR1 LNHNV, CDR2 YYDKDF (reference sequence). The CDR3 DNA sequence: TGTGCCACCAGCAGAGAGGGACAGGGGTACGAGCAGTACTTC. It encodes CATSREGQGYEQYF.

The CDR3 DNA reads as TGTGCCAGCAGCCGGGGGGGCAGGGCTATAGCCTTCTATGGCTACACCTTC. Translation: CASSRGGRAIAFYGYTF. V is TRBV5-8 and J is TRBJ1-2; the D gene is possibly TRBD1 (6 bases). The germline CDR1 and CDR2 sequences are SGHTS and YDEGEE. The V end was cut by 4 bases, the J end by 4 bases, with 23 bases between. The CDR3 runs to 17 residues.

Details on this clone: An end of the junction does not agree with germline; a read error may underlie this. In the same sample, other DNA sequences code for this CDR3. V gene TRBV7-9 combines with J gene TRBJ2-7, with a possible D match to TRBD2 (5 bases). Germline V lookup: CDR1 SEHNR, CDR2 FQNEAQ (reference sequence). There are 13 residues in the CDR3. The CDR3 sequence: CASSLDGTYEQYF. In DNA form, the CDR3 reads TGCGCCAGCAGCTTAGACGGGACCTACGAGCAGTACTTC.

V and J are TRBV30 and TRBJ2-5; 11 nucleotides line up with TRBD2. V lost 5 bases, J lost 4 bases, and 9 bases stayed unmatched. CDR3 length: 15 residues. The germline V gene encodes CDR1 GTSNPN and CDR2 SVGIG (reference sequence). The CDR3 here is CAWGSGTSGGETQYF. Written as DNA, the CDR3 is TGTGCCTGGGGGTCCGGGACTAGCGGAGGAGAGACCCAGTACTTC.

The chain has TRBV19 and TRBJ2-3; 8 bases fit TRBD1. The CDR3 has 14 residues. J lost 6 bases, V lost 10 bases, and 12 bases had no gene match. The germline CDR1 and CDR2 sequences are LNHDA and SQIVND (reference sequence). This chain's CDR3 is CAISETGDRDTQYF. The CDR3 DNA follows: TGTGCCATATCTGAGACAGGGGATAGGGATACGCAGTATTTT.